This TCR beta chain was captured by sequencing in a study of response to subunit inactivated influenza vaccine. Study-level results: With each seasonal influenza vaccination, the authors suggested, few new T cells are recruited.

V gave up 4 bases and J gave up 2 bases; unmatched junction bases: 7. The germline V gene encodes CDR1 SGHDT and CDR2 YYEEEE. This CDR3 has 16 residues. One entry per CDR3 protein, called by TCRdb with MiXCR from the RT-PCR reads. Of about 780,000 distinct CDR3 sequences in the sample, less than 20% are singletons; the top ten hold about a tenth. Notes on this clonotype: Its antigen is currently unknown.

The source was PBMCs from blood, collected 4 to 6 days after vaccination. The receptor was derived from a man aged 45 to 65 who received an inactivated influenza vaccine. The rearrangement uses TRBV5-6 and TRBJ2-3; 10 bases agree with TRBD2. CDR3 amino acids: CASSAASGGLTDTQYF. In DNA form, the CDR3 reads TGTGCCAGCAGCGCAGCTAGCGGGGGACTCACAGATACGCAGTATTTT.